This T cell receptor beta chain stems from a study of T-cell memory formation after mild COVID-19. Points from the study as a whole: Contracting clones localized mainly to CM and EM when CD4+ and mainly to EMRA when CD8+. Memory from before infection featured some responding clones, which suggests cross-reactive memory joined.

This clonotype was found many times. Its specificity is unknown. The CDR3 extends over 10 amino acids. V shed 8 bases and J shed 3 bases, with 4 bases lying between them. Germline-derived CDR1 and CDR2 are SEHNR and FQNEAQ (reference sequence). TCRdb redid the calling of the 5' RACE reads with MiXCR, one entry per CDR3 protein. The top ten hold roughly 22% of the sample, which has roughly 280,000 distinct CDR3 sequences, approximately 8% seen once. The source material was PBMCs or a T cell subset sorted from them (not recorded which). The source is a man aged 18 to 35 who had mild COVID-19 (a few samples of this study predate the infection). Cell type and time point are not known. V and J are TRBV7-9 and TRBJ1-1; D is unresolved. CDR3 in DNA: TGTGCCAGCCACCACACTGAAGCTTTCTTT. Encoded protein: CASHHTEAFF.